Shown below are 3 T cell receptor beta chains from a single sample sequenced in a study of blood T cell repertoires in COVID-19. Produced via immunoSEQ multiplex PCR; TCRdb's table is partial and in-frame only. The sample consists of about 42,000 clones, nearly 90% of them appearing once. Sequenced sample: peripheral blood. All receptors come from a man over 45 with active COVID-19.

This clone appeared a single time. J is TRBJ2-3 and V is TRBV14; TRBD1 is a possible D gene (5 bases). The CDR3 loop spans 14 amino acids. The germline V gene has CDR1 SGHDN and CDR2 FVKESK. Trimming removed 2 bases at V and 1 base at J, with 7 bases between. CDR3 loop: CASSQLTGTDTQYF. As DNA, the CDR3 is TGTGCCAGCAGCCAACTGACAGGCACAGATACGCAGTATTTT.

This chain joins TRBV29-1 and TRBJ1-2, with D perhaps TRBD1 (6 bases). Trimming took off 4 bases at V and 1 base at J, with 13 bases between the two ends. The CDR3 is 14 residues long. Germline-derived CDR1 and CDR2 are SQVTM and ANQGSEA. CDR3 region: CSVGTDASNYGYTF. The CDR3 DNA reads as TGCAGCGTTGGGACAGACGCAAGTAACTATGGCTACACCTTC.

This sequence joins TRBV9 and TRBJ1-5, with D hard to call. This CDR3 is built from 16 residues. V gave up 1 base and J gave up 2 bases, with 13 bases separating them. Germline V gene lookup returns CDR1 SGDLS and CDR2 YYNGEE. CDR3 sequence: CASSVIAGLGNQPQHF. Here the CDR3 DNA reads TGTGCCAGCAGCGTAATAGCGGGCTTGGGCAATCAGCCCCAGCATTTT.